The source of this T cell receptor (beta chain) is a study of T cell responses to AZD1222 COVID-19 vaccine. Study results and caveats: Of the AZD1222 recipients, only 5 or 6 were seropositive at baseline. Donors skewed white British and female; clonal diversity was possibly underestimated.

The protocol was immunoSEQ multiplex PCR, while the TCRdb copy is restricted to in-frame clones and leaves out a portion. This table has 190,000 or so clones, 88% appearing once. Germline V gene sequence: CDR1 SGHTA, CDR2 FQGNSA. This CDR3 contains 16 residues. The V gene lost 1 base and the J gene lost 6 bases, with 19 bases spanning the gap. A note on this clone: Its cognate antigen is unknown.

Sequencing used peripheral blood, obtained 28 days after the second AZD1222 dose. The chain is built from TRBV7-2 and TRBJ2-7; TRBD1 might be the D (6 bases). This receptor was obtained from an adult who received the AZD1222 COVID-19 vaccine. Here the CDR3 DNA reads TGTGCCAGCAGCTTAGAAGTGGGGGCCGCTTTACTCGAGCAGTACTTC. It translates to CASSLEVGAALLEQYF.